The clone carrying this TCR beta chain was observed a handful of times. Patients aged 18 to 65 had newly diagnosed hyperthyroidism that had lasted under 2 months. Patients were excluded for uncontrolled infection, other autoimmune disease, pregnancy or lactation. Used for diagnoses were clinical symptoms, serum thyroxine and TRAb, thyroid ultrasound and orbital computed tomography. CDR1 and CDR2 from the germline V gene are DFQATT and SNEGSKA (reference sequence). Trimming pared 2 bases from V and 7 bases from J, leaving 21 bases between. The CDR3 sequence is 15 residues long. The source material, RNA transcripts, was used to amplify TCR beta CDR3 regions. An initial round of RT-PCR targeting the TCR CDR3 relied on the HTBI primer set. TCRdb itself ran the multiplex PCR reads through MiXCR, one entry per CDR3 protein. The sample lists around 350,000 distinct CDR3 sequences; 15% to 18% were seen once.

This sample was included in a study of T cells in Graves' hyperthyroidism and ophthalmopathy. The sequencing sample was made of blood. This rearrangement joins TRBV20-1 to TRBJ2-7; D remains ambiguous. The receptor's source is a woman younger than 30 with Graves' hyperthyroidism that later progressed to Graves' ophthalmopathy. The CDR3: CSARRSEAVRWEQYF. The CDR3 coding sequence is TGCAGTGCTAGAAGGTCAGAGGCCGTGCGATGGGAGCAGTACTTC.